This is a list of T cell receptor beta chains from one sample in a study of blood T cell repertoires in COVID-19. TCRdb keeps only in-frame clones here, not all; method: immunoSEQ multiplex PCR. The table shows 180,000 or so clones, with more than 80% occurring only once. The source material was peripheral blood. The receptors stem from a woman aged 55 to 70 with acute or convalescent COVID-19. Each CDR3 is given with its conserved first and last residue. Fields, in order: V gene, D gene, J gene, CDR3 protein. A D gene is named only where the DNA matches it firmly.

>TRBV6-1|.|TRBJ1-4
CASSEGSDEKLFF
>TRBV3-1/TRBV3-2|TRBD1|TRBJ1-5
CASSLAGGNQPQHF
>TRBV2|.|TRBJ2-1
CASSDPPGVAYPFF
>TRBV24-1|TRBD1|TRBJ2-5
CATSDPQGAKEETQYF
>TRBV30|TRBD1|TRBJ1-4
CAWARDRGGEKLFF
>TRBV18|TRBD1|TRBJ1-1
CASSPSATGGNEAFF
>TRBV19|TRBD2|TRBJ2-1
CASSNLRTSGYNEQFF
>TRBV11-3|TRBD2|TRBJ2-1
CASSLELAGGTLDEQFF
>TRBV6-1|.|TRBJ1-6
CASSVVRVDRNSPLHF
>TRBV27|.|TRBJ1-6
CASSLVGGYNSPLHF
>TRBV6-5|TRBD1|TRBJ1-1
CASSYRRTGGHTEAFF
>TRBV12-5|.|TRBJ2-1
CASGLLGARYYNEQFF
>TRBV20-1|.|TRBJ2-1
CSGLSGDEQFF
>TRBV24-1|TRBD2|TRBJ2-1
CATSDLTLAGNEQFF
>TRBV30|.|TRBJ1-5
CAWSVAGSNQPQHF
>TRBV28|.|TRBJ1-1
CASSLLARLNTEAFF
>TRBV7-9|.|TRBJ1-1
CASSPGVGLNTEAFF
>TRBV6-5|TRBD1|TRBJ2-7
CASSRPGQGMVEQYF
>TRBV25-1|TRBD2|TRBJ2-1
CASSPGGGWDNEQFF
>TRBV7-2|.|TRBJ1-4
CASSLVPGGANEKLFF
>TRBV6-5|TRBD1|TRBJ2-2
CASQGASGTGELFF
>TRBV9|.|TRBJ1-2
CASSLATDYGYTF
>TRBV19|.|TRBJ1-6
CAAAGGQNNSPLHF
>TRBV5-1|TRBD2|TRBJ2-3
CASSLPGLAGHTDTQYF
>TRBV5-5|.|TRBJ2-2
CASSFLDTGELFF
>TRBV5-1|.|TRBJ2-7
CASSLGRGSYEQYF
>TRBV24-1|.|TRBJ1-1
CATSEAGTEAFF
>TRBV7-9|.|TRBJ2-2
CASSFAGYGELFF
>TRBV6-5|.|TRBJ1-2
CASRRGQYYGYTF
>TRBV19|.|TRBJ1-4
CASSIASQLANEKLFF
>TRBV19|.|TRBJ1-2
CASSIYNYGYTF
>TRBV6-6|TRBD1|TRBJ2-7
CASSLDRYEQYF
>TRBV5-1|.|TRBJ1-1
CASSLQDSPSTEAFF
>TRBV7-8|TRBD2|TRBJ2-7
CASSQFVGTTGGSSYEQYF
>TRBV5-1|TRBD1|TRBJ1-1
CASSSQGPENTEAFF
>TRBV5-1|.|TRBJ2-7
CASSLFGNNYEQYF
>TRBV5-1|TRBD1|TRBJ2-1
CASSLETGQGIVEQFF
>TRBV12-3/TRBV12-4|.|TRBJ2-1
CASSKGQINEQFF
>TRBV19|TRBD2|TRBJ2-3
CASSIRTSGRADTQYF
>TRBV24-1|.|TRBJ2-4
CATSDPQGNAKNIQYF
>TRBV5-1|TRBD1|TRBJ2-7
CASSLRDRPYEQYF
>TRBV7-9|.|TRBJ1-2
CASSLESTGGYTF
>TRBV18|TRBD2|TRBJ2-3
CASSPTSGEDTQYF
>TRBV5-1|.|TRBJ2-5
CASSYGQPQETQYF
>TRBV6-2/TRBV6-3|TRBD1|TRBJ1-2
CASSYPGQGNYGYTF